This T cell receptor (beta chain) was obtained from a study of spatial heterogeneity in lung cancer (dated by TCRdb to the late 2010s). Study-level background: More beta-chain than alpha-chain transcripts were consistently detected, likely reflecting higher beta-chain transcript abundance. At surgery, hundreds of tumor regions, almost 65 matched nontumor lung samples and some 54 PBMC samples were TCR-sequenced for both alpha and beta chains. Nonsynonymous mutation counts, determined by whole-exome sequencing of tumor tissue, were related to TCR repertoire features. In the raw uncorrected reads, each unique combination of TCR and UMI appeared on average more than ten times. In non-small cell lung cancer, the study made a quantitative comparison of TCR alpha and beta repertoires among multiple tumor regions, matched nontumor lung and blood. TCR transcript counts in tumor regions correlated strongly with a T cell transcriptional module score from matched bulk RNA-seq.

The table lists this clonotype with many counts. What antigen it recognizes has not been identified. No per-base quality is available; no much larger clone lies one base away. Beyond this particular receptor, the publication reports: The count of ubiquitous expanded TCRs correlated with the count of ubiquitous nonsynonymous mutations, and the count of regional expanded TCRs correlated with the count of regional nonsynonymous mutations. Confirming at a functional level the hypothesis that regional TCRs recognize regional mutations was considered to require additional single-cell paired TCR alpha and beta sequencing. TCR-seq was estimated to cover only approximately 6.3% of tumor T cells for alpha chains and approximately 13% for beta chains. The tumor nonsynonymous mutation count correlated with the number of expanded alpha and beta TCRs within the tumor.

Library preparation used 5' RACE. For sequencing, a NextSeq 500 was employed. In the TCR library protocol, a unique molecular identifier was attached to each TCR cDNA molecule so that PCR and sequencing errors could be corrected. The authors' analysis ran thus. TCR identification, UMI-based error correction and CDR3 extraction were performed with Decombinator tools. Expanded TCRs were defined as those above a frequency of 2 per 1,000, corresponding to the top 1% of the tumor frequency distribution. Expanded tumor TCRs were classed as regional if statistically deemed absent (corrected P<0.05) from at least one tumor region, otherwise ubiquitous. Renyi diversity was calculated using the R vegan package after each repertoire was subsampled 100 times to 5,000 TCRs. To build CDR3 similarity networks, amino acid triplet string-kernel similarity was used, and CDR3s were connected when their pairwise similarity was above 0.82. Through fastp at Q25 and MiXCR, TCRdb rebuilt clones from the public reads, retaining in-frame beta chains. Duplicate CDR3 protein sequences are folded into a single record with the most common DNA and genes. None of the V and J calls come from the authors' own analysis; TCRdb made them. The sample table shows 100,000 to 110,000 distinct CDR3 sequences, and 4.4% are seen once. The ten largest clones take up approximately 21% of the sample.

This specimen's time point label, per the study, means: sample taken at primary tumor resection. The donors were around 69 patients from the lung TRACERx cohort who had early-stage, untreated non-small cell lung cancer. For TCR sequencing, whole RNA was extracted from tumor and nontumor lung tissue, or from cryopreserved PBMC samples, and no cell sorting was done. Only patients with enough RNA available from two or more tumor regions were chosen for TCR sequencing. Tumor and adjacent nontumor lung specimens were reviewed by a lung pathologist before selection. The CDR3 goes from the cysteine to the phenylalanine over 16 residues. Only CDR3 DNA is held: 48 bases, read in frame from base 1. As encoded in the germline V gene, CDR1 is SGHTA while CDR2 is FQGNSA. Ends trimmed: V by 5 bases, J by 4 bases; bases unmatched to a gene: 11.

This TCR came from a male donor with early-stage non-small cell lung cancer. The rearrangement combines TRBV7-2 with TRBJ2-1, with 7 bases matching TRBD1. The sample consisted of lung tumor tissue, taken at surgery. The CDR3 protein sequence reads: CASSLRTGASYNEQFF. The nucleotide sequence reads as follows: TGTGCCAGCAGCCTCAGGACAGGAGCCTCATACAATGAGCAGTTCTTC.